Below are 18 T cell receptor beta chains sequenced from a single sample in a study of OX40 agonist ivuxolimab in advanced cancers. TCRdb's table, derived via immunoSEQ multiplex PCR, lists solely in-frame clones and lacks some. The sample lists under 20,000 clones; roughly 80% were seen once. Specimen: CD4+ or CD8+ T cells sorted from blood, collected in a trial of the OX40 agonist ivuxolimab. Source of these receptors: an adult with an advanced solid tumor such as melanoma, head and neck, liver or kidney cancer.

This clone was detected a few times. This chain links TRBV4-1 with TRBJ2-1; D remains unclear. The V end lost 1 base, the J end lost 10 bases, and 17 bases lay between the germline ends. The length of the CDR3 is 15 residues. Germline assignment: CDR1 MGHRA and CDR2 YSYEKL. The CDR3 sequence: CASSQVGSRQGEQFF. The DNA for the CDR3 is TGCGCCAGCAGCCAAGTTGGGTCTCGTCAAGGGGAGCAGTTCTTC.

In its sample, this clone was seen a few times. CDR3 residues: CARSEFAKNIQYF. Written as DNA, the CDR3 is TGTGCCAGATCTGAATTTGCCAAAAACATTCAGTACTTC. This chain joins TRBV9 and TRBJ2-4; D call uncertain. The germline V and J ends were trimmed by 8 bases and 1 base, with 10 bases remaining between them. The CDR3 covers 13 residues. Germline V gives CDR1 SGDLS, CDR2 YYNGEE.

The V gene is TRBV6-5, the J gene TRBJ2-1; D uncertain. Per germline, CDR1 MNHEY and CDR2 SVGAGI. V was shortened by 0 bases and J by 7 bases, with 13 bases between the two germline ends. The CDR3 has 15 residues. The CDR3 nucleotides are TGTGCCAGCAGTTACTCGTCCAGGAGTCGGAATGAGCAGTTCTTC. It specifies CASSYSSRSRNEQFF.

The chain combines TRBV7-8 with TRBJ1-4; 8 nucleotides align to TRBD1. Unmatched junction bases numbered 6, after V lost 5 bases and J lost 4 bases. Germline values: CDR1 SGHVS, CDR2 FQNEAQ. The CDR3 contains 15 residues. CDR3 nucleotides: TGTGCCAGCAGCCGATCAGGGGGCGTTAATGAAAAACTGTTTTTT. The encoded protein is CASSRSGGVNEKLFF.

This chain connects TRBV6-5 to TRBJ2-7; D is possibly TRBD1 or TRBD2 (5 bases each). V was cut by 1 base and J by 0 bases, with 10 bases left in between. CDR1 and CDR2 from the germline V gene are MNHEY and SVGAGI. The CDR3 has 15 residues. CDR3 DNA: TGTGCCAGCAGTTACTGGGGGACGTACTCCTACGAGCAGTACTTC. This sequence encodes CASSYWGTYSYEQYF.

This chain joins TRBV6-5 and TRBJ1-1, with D uncertain. Trimming took off 6 bases at V and 5 bases at J, with 16 bases between the two ends. The germline gives CDR1 MNHEY, CDR2 SVGAGI. The CDR3 loop spans 14 amino acids. Here the CDR3 DNA reads TGTGCCAGCAGGGGTCGGTCCATGGGGACTGAAGCTTTCTTT. This encodes CASRGRSMGTEAFF.

The chain joins TRBV2 to TRBJ2-4; no clear D gene. With 2 bases removed from V and 0 bases from J, the gap between germline ends came to 8 bases. The CDR3 runs 15 residues. Per germline, CDR1 SNHLY and CDR2 FYNNEI. The CDR3 DNA reads as TGTGCCAGCAGTGAACAAATTGCAGCCAAAAACATTCAGTACTTC. It translates to CASSEQIAAKNIQYF. Variable domain in full (rest from reference TRBV2 and TRBJ2-4): EPEVTQTPSHQVTQMGQEVILRCVPISNHLYFYWYRQILGQKVEFLVSFYNNEISEKSEIFDDQFSVERPDGSNFTLKIRSTKLEDSAMYFCASSEQIAAKNIQYFGAGTRLSVL.

The chain carries TRBV7-2 and TRBJ2-3, with 9 bases matching TRBD2. V lost 5 bases to trimming and J lost 3 bases; unmatched junction nucleotides: 15. Germline V gene sequence: CDR1 SGHTA, CDR2 FQGNSA. The CDR3 is 18 residues long. CDR3 DNA sequence: TGTGCCAGCAGCCTGAAGAAGACGGCGGGGGGGCCGACAGATACGCAGTATTTT. Translated, it gives CASSLKKTAGGPTDTQYF.

This sequence joins TRBV30 and TRBJ2-7, with a weak D call TRBD1 (6 bases). V lost 3 bases and J 5 bases, leaving 14 bases between the germline ends. Germline V gene lookup returns CDR1 GTSNPN and CDR2 SVGIG (reference sequence). The CDR3 spans 13 residues. The chain's CDR3 is CAWSLGWGHEQYF. Written as DNA, the CDR3 is TGTGCCTGGAGCCTAGGGTGGGGGCACGAGCAGTACTTC.

This rearrangement joins TRBV19 to TRBJ2-1, with TRBD2 as a possible D gene (5 bases). The CDR3 has 12 amino acids. Germline V lookup: CDR1 LNHDA, CDR2 SQIVND (reference sequence). V was cut by 4 bases and J by 9 bases, with 10 bases left in between. The CDR3: CASSKVAGEQFF. The CDR3 DNA sequence: TGTGCCAGTAGTAAGGTTGCGGGTGAGCAGTTCTTC. Together with reference TRBV19 and TRBJ2-1, the CDR3 gives the full variable domain: DGGITQSPKYLFRKEGQNVTLSCEQNLNHDAMYWYRQDPGQGLRLIYYSQIVNDFQKGDIAEGYSVSREKKESFPLTVTSAQKNPTAFYLCASSKVAGEQFFGPGTRLTVL.

The sample holds one count of this clone. The V and J genes are TRBV9 and TRBJ2-3; D possibly corresponds to TRBD2 (5 bases). V was clipped by 0 bases and J by 1 base, with 12 bases between them. The CDR3 runs 16 residues. Per the germline V gene, CDR1 is SGDLS and CDR2 is YYNGEE. The DNA of the CDR3 is TGTGCCAGCAGCGTAGGGAGGAAGAAGGGCACAGATACGCAGTATTTT. Its protein is CASSVGRKKGTDTQYF.

This sequence joins TRBV18 and TRBJ1-2; D gene unclear. The CDR3 covers 11 residues. V lost 6 bases to trimming and J lost 0 bases, with 2 bases between them. Germline-derived CDR1 and CDR2 are KGHSH and LQKENI. CDR3 region: CASSPNYGYTF. CDR3 bases: TGTGCCAGCTCCCCTAACTATGGCTACACCTTC.

The chain combines TRBV6-1 with TRBJ1-5; 7 nucleotides agree with TRBD1. J was trimmed by 5 bases and V by 6 bases; bases with no gene match: 10. Per germline, CDR1 MNHNS and CDR2 SASEGT. The CDR3 loop spans 15 amino acids. The CDR3 nucleotides read TGTGCCAGCAGCTTTTACAGGGGCCGCGATCAGCCCCAGCATTTT. Its protein product is CASSFYRGRDQPQHF.

The chain combines TRBV6-5 with TRBJ1-2; 10 nucleotides match TRBD1. This CDR3 spans 13 amino acids. The V segment lost 5 bases and the J segment 7 bases; nucleotides outside the gene matches: 4. The V gene's germline CDR1 is MNHEY and CDR2 SVGAGI. The CDR3 here is CASSRQGAIGYTF. DNA for the CDR3: TGTGCCAGCAGTAGACAGGGGGCTATTGGCTACACCTTC.

On this clone itself: The junction shows a germline mismatch at one end, possibly a read error. The genes are TRBV7-7 and TRBJ2-3; the D gene is possibly TRBD2 (6 bases). The CDR3 loop spans 14 amino acids. Looked up from germline, CDR1 is SSHAT and CDR2 is FNYEAQ (reference sequence). CDR3 region: CASSLSGGTDTQYF. CDR3 nucleotides: TGTGCTAGCAGCTTAAGTGGGGGGACAGATACGCAGTATTTT. Full variable domain (missing parts from reference TRBV7-7 and TRBJ2-3): GAGVSQSPRYKVTKRGQDVTLRCDPISSHATLYWYQQALGQGPEFLTYFNYEAQPDKSGLPSDRFSAERPEGSISTLTIQRTEQRDSAMYRCASSLSGGTDTQYFGPGTRLTVL.

This rearrangement joins TRBV30 to TRBJ2-1; 9 nucleotides line up with TRBD2. The germline CDR1 and CDR2 sequences are GTSNPN and SVGIG (reference sequence). V lost 1 base and J lost 5; bases outside the gene matches: 3. CDR3 size: 14 residues. The CDR3 sequence is CAWSGLAVNNEQFF. DNA of the CDR3: TGTGCCTGGAGTGGACTAGCGGTGAACAATGAGCAGTTCTTC.

The V and J genes are TRBV5-6 and TRBJ2-7, with 12 bases fitting TRBD2. The CDR3 covers 15 residues. Germline CDR1 and CDR2: SGHDT and YYEEEE. The V gene end was trimmed by 1 base and the J gene end by 6 bases; junction bases not matched to a gene: 5. The CDR3 spells CASSLFRLAGVEQYF. The DNA of the CDR3 is TGTGCCAGCAGCTTGTTTCGACTAGCGGGAGTCGAGCAGTACTTC.

The chain combines TRBV28 with TRBJ2-1, with D possibly matching TRBD2 (5 bases). This CDR3 has 14 residues. The V gene lost 6 bases and the J gene lost 6 bases, with 15 bases spanning the gap. Germline CDR1 MDHEN, CDR2 SYDVKM. The CDR3 bases are TGTGCCAGCAGGGCCGAGCTAGCAACCAATGAGCAGTTCTTC. It specifies CASRAELATNEQFF. The complete variable domain, with remaining parts taken from reference TRBV28 and TRBJ2-1, reads DVKVTQSSRYLVKRTGEKVFLECVQDMDHENMFWYRQDPGLGLRLIYFSYDVKMKEKGDIPEGYSVSREKKERFSLILESASTNQTSMYLCASRAELATNEQFFGPGTRLTVL.